This section outlines one TCR beta chain sequence together with its context. Germline V gene data show CDR1 as MRHNA and CDR2 as SNTAGT. With 0 bases clipped from V and 0 bases from J, the junction kept 9 bases outside the gene matches. This CDR3 has 19 residues. In the source study's methods: The assay estimated nucleated cells by amplifying reference gene primers. The method was immunoSEQ multiplex PCR; TCRdb's version includes in-frame clones alone and lacks a portion of them. That table furnishes V, J and clone size, whereas the DNA furnished D and trimming. Among 55,000 to 65,000 clones listed, about 93% were seen once. The data stem from a study of blood T cell repertoires in COVID-19. As for the study in general: From the United States, Italy and Spain came samples of acute and convalescent COVID-19. In each case, the material was cDNA or gDNA derived from T cells, B-cell-depleted T cells, or PBMCs.

What was sequenced was peripheral blood. The genes are TRBV6-4 and TRBJ2-5; 11 nucleotides match TRBD2. The origin of this receptor is a woman at least 80 years old with active COVID-19. Written as DNA, the CDR3 is TGTGCCAGCAGTGACTCCGATCCATTGACTAGCGGGGACCAAGAGACCCAGTACTTC. Translation gives CASSDSDPLTSGDQETQYF.